This TCR beta chain was captured in a study of radiotherapy plus CTLA-4 blockade in lung cancer. Study summary: Disease control was seen in approximately 29% of patients, objective responses in around 20%. Study-wide points: Interferon-beta, together with early blood T cell clone dynamics, reportedly best predicted response.

Comment on this clone: Its cognate antigen is unknown.

CTLA-4 blockade with ipilimumab, together with focal radiation, was given to patients with chemo-refractory metastatic non-small-cell lung cancer. The CDR3 is 15 amino acids. With 1 base removed from V and 0 bases from J, the gap between germline ends came to 9 bases. Germline assignment: CDR1 SEHNR and CDR2 FQNEAQ (reference sequence). The table came from immunoSEQ multiplex PCR; TCRdb's copy has only in-frame clones and leaves some out. The sample has about 59,000 clones; approximately 67% are singletons. V and J are TRBV7-9 and TRBJ1-2; D ambiguous. The TCR comes from a human donor with non-small cell lung cancer whose response to radiotherapy plus ipilimumab could not be evaluated. The sample here was peripheral blood, taken from a patient treated with radiotherapy plus ipilimumab. Here the CDR3 reads CASSLDGGANYGYTF. The CDR3 nucleotides read TGTGCCAGCAGCTTAGATGGCGGAGCTAACTATGGCTACACCTTC.